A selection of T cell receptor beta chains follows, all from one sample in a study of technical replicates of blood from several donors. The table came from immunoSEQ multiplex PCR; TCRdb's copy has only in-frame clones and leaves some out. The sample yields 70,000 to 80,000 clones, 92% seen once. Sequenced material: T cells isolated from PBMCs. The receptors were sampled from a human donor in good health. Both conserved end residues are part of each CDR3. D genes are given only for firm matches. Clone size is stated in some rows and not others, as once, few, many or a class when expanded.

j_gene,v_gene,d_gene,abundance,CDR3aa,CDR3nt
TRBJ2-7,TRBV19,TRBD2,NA,CASRGTSGISGEQYF,TGTGCCAGTAGGGGGACTAGCGGGATATCCGGCGAGCAGTACTTC
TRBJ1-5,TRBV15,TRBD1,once,CATGETGRLKSNQPQHF,TGTGCCACCGGGGAGACAGGGAGGTTAAAGAGCAATCAGCCCCAGCATTTT
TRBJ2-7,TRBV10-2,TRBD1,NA,CASSESGTAALGYF,TGCGCCAGCAGTGAGTCCGGGACAGCAGCCTTGGGGTACTTC
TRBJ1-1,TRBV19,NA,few,CASSMGGNTEAFF,TGTGCCAGTAGTATGGGGGGTAACACTGAAGCTTTCTTT
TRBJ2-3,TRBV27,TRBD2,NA,CASSLASSGGTDTQYF,TGTGCCAGCAGTTTAGCGTCTAGCGGAGGGACAGATACGCAGTATTTT
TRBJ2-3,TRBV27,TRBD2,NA,CASTAGGDIMAQYF,TGTGCCAGCACAGCGGGAGGTGACATAATGGCGCAGTATTTT
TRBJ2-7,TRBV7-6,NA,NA,CASSLAGAHYEQYF,TGTGCCAGCAGCTTGGCAGGGGCGCATTACGAGCAGTACTTC
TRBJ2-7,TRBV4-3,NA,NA,CASSSTHAAGSYEQYF,TGCGCCAGCAGCTCGACACATGCGGCTGGGAGTTACGAGCAGTACTTC
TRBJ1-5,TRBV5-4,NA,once,CASSRETVSNQPQHF,TGTGCCAGCAGCCGAGAGACAGTCAGCAATCAGCCCCAGCATTTT
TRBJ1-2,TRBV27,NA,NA,CASSLSRGGSLYGYTF,TGTGCCAGCAGTTTATCCCGGGGGGGCAGTCTCTATGGCTACACCTTC
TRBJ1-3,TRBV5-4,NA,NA,CASSLDHFSGNTIYF,TGTGCCAGCAGCTTGGATCACTTCTCTGGAAACACCATATATTTT
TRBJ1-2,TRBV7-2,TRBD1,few,CASSSSGTAYGYTF,TGTGCCAGCAGCTCCTCCGGGACAGCCTATGGCTACACCTTC
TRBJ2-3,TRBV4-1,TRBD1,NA,CASSTQGGRGTDTQYF,TGCGCCAGCAGCACCCAAGGGGGCCGGGGCACAGATACGCAGTATTTT
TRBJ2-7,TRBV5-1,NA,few,CASSHTGTSSYEQYF,TGCGCCAGCAGTCATACAGGGACAAGCTCCTACGAGCAGTACTTC
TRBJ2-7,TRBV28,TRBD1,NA,CASSLDRASEQYF,TGTGCCAGCAGTTTAGACAGGGCCAGCGAGCAGTACTTC
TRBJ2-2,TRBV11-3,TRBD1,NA,CASSDISRTGWHAGELFF,TGTGCCAGCAGCGATATTAGCCGGACAGGTTGGCACGCCGGGGAGCTGTTTTTT
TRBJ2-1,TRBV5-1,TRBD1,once,CASSLTAGTEGNEQFF,TGCGCCAGCAGCTTAACCGCCGGGACAGAGGGTAATGAGCAGTTCTTC
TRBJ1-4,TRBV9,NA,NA,CASSAQGLANEKLFF,TGTGCCAGCAGCGCCCAGGGGCTGGCTAATGAAAAACTGTTTTTT
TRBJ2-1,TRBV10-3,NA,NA,CATTPRTRWEQFF,TGTGCCACAACGCCAAGAACTAGATGGGAGCAGTTCTTC
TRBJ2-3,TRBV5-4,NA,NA,CASSRSTDTQYF,TGTGCCAGCAGCCGGAGCACAGATACGCAGTATTTT
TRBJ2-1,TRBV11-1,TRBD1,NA,CASSQHRRRDRDEQFF,TGTGCCAGCAGCCAGCATCGAAGACGGGACAGGGATGAGCAGTTCTTC
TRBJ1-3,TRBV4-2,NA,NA,CASSQVAPQSSGNTIYF,TGTGCCAGCAGCCAAGTAGCCCCTCAATCCTCTGGAAACACCATATATTTT
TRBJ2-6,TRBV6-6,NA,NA,CASIPRGSGANVLTF,TGTGCCAGCATTCCTAGGGGCTCTGGGGCCAACGTCCTGACTTTC
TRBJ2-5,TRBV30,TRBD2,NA,CAWSAWGSGRNQETQYF,TGTGCCTGGAGTGCCTGGGGGAGCGGGAGGAATCAAGAGACCCAGTACTTC
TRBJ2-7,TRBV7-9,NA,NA,CASSSGRGEQYF,TGTGCCAGCAGCTCGGGACGGGGGGAGCAGTACTTC
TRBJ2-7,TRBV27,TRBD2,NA,CASSSPAGTYEQYF,TGTGCCAGCAGTTCGCCAGCGGGGACCTACGAGCAGTACTTC
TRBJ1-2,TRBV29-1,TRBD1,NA,CSVGTGEHYGYTF,TGCAGCGTTGGGACAGGGGAGCACTATGGCTACACCTTC
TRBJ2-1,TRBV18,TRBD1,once,CASSPPDRGTTYNEQFF,TGTGCCAGCTCACCACCCGACAGGGGTACTACCTACAATGAGCAGTTCTTC
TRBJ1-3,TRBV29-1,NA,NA,CSVDPQGSPGNTIYF,TGCAGCGTTGATCCGCAGGGGTCTCCTGGAAACACCATATATTTT
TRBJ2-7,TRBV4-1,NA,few,CASSQGTPYEQYF,TGCGCCAGCAGCCAAGGTACTCCCTACGAGCAGTACTTC
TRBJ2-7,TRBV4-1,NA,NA,CASSILANYEQYF,TGCGCCAGCAGCATACTAGCCAACTACGAGCAGTACTTC
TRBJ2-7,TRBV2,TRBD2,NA,CATGTSGIEQYF,TGTGCCACCGGGACTAGCGGGATTGAGCAGTACTTC
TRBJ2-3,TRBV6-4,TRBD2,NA,CASSEGLAGIDTQYF,TGTGCCAGCAGTGAGGGACTAGCGGGAATCGATACGCAGTATTTT
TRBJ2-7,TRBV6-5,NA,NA,CATGDNYEQYF,TGTGCCACCGGGGACAACTACGAGCAGTACTTC
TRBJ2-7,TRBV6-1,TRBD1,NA,CASRSGTETYEQYF,TGTGCCAGTCGATCCGGGACAGAGACCTACGAGCAGTACTTC
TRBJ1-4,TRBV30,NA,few,CAWKRGGGNEKLFF,TGTGCCTGGAAGAGGGGAGGTGGTAATGAAAAACTGTTTTTT
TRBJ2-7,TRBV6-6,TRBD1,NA,CASSQGTGHEQYF,TGTGCCAGCAGTCAGGGGACAGGTCACGAGCAGTACTTC
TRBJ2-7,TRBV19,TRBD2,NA,CASSAGTSGYEQYF,TGTGCCAGTTCGGCCGGGACTAGCGGCTACGAGCAGTACTTC
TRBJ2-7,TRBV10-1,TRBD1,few,CASGTAYEQYF,TGCGCCAGCGGGACAGCCTACGAGCAGTACTTC
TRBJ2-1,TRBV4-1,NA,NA,CASSRGLYNEQFF,TGCGCCAGCAGCCGGGGGCTCTACAATGAGCAGTTCTTC
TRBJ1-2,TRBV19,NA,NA,CAIQANANYGYTF,TGTGCCATACAGGCAAACGCTAACTATGGCTACACCTTC
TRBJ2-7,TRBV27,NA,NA,CASGTSWGVYEQYF,TGTGCCAGCGGCACTTCTTGGGGCGTCTACGAGCAGTACTTC
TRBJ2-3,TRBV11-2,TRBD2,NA,CASSLDPGGRAPDTQYF,TGTGCCAGCAGCTTAGATCCGGGCGGGAGGGCCCCAGATACGCAGTATTTT
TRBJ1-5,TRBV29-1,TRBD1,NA,CSVGDRGNQPQHF,TGCAGCGTGGGGGACAGGGGCAATCAGCCCCAGCATTTT
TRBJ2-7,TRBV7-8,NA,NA,CASSLPRTVDEQYF,TGTGCCAGCAGCTTACCCAGGACTGTTGACGAGCAGTACTTC
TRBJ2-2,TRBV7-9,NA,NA,CASSLSTHRRTGELFF,TGTGCCAGCAGCTTATCGACTCACCGGCGGACCGGGGAGCTGTTTTTT
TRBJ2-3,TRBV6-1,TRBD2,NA,CASSELGGADTQYF,TGTGCCAGCAGTGAGCTGGGGGGGGCAGATACGCAGTATTTT
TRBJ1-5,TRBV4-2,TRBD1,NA,CASSQEQGDGQPQHF,TGTGCCAGCAGCCAAGAGCAGGGGGATGGTCAGCCCCAGCATTTT
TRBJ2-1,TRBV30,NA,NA,CAWKGKSSYNEQFF,TGTGCCTGGAAGGGGAAAAGCTCCTACAATGAGCAGTTCTTC
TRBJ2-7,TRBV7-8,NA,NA,CASRGGGLSSYEQYF,TGTGCCAGCAGAGGGGGGGGACTAAGCTCCTACGAGCAGTACTTC
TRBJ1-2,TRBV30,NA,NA,CAWSRANYGYTF,TGTGCCTGGTCAAGAGCTAACTATGGCTACACCTTC
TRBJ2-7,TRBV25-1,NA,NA,CATSQYTGRDEQYF,TGTGCCACCAGCCAGTACACAGGGCGCGACGAGCAGTACTTC
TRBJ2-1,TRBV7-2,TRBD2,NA,CASSLKGTSGAYNEQFF,TGTGCCAGCAGCTTAAAGGGGACTAGCGGGGCATACAATGAGCAGTTCTTC
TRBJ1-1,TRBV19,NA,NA,CASTGAAEAFF,TGTGCCAGTACTGGGGCCGCTGAAGCTTTCTTT
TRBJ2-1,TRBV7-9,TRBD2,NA,CASSLTERETDHEQFF,TGTGCCAGCAGCTTAACCGAGCGGGAGACAGATCATGAGCAGTTCTTC
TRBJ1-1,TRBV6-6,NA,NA,CASSPGPARLQAFF,TGTGCCAGCAGCCCCGGCCCGGCCAGGCTTCAAGCTTTCTTT
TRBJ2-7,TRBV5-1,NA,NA,CASSGALTYEQYF,TGCGCCAGCAGTGGTGCGTTGACCTACGAGCAGTACTTC
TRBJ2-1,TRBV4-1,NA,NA,CASSQGAFGDEQFF,TGCGCCAGCAGCCAAGGCGCGTTCGGGGATGAGCAGTTCTTC
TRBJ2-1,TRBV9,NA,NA,CASSVGPLEQFF,TGTGCCAGCAGCGTAGGGCCGCTTGAGCAGTTCTTC